Sequencing of this TCR beta chain was carried out in a study of radiotherapy plus CTLA-4 blockade in lung cancer. Study-wide context: Objective response rate was roughly 19%; disease control rate, under 35%.

CDR1 is SEHNR and CDR2 is FQNEAQ in the germline V gene (reference sequence). V dropped 4 bases and J dropped 3 bases, with 13 bases sitting between them. The CDR3 extends over 14 amino acids. Sequenced by immunoSEQ multiplex PCR; TCRdb stores in-frame clones only, minus some. The top ten clones hold over 2% of a sample with more than 80,000 clones, over 65% of them seen once. The sequences come from peripheral blood, collected from a patient treated with radiotherapy plus ipilimumab. This clonotype was obtained from a human donor with non-small cell lung cancer that progressed on radiotherapy plus ipilimumab. Some clones in this sample may be carry-over from other donors' samples. This chain uses TRBV7-9 with TRBJ2-7; a possible D gene is TRBD2 (7 bases). CDR3 bases: TGTGCCAGCAGCTCGTCGGGGGGCTTCTACGAGCAGTACTTC. Translated: CASSSSGGFYEQYF.